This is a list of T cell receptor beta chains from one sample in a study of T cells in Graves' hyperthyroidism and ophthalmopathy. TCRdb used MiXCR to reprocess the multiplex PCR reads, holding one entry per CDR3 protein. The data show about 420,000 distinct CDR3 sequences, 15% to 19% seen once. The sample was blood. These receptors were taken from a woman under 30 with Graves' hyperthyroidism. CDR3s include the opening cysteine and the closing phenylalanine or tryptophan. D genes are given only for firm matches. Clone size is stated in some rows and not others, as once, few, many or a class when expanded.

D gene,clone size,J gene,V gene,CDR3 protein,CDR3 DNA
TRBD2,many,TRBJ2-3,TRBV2,CASSARTSGGGTDTQYF,TGTGCCAGCAGTGCCCGGACTAGCGGGGGGGGCACAGATACGCAGTATTTT
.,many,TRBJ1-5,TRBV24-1,CATSDFGNQPQHF,TGTGCCACCAGTGATTTCGGCAATCAGCCCCAGCATTTT
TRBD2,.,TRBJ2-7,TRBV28,CASYAAGRTSGNYEQYF,TGTGCCAGCTATGCTGCAGGGAGGACTAGCGGGAACTACGAGCAGTACTTC
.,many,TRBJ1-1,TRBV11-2,CASSSIMSGTEAFF,TGTGCCAGCAGCTCGATTATGTCTGGCACTGAAGCTTTCTTT
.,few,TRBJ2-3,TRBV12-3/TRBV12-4,CASSSARVSGDTQYF,TGTGCCAGCAGTTCCGCAAGGGTGAGCGGAGATACGCAGTATTTT
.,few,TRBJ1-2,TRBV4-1,CASSQEGTRVFYGYTF,TGCGCCAGCAGCCAAGAAGGTACCAGGGTGTTCTATGGCTACACCTTC
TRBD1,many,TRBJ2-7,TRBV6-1,CASSHRDRGSYEQYF,TGTGCCAGCAGTCACCGGGACAGGGGCTCCTACGAGCAGTACTTC
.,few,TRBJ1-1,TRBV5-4,CASSLAQVGTEAFF,TGTGCCAGCAGCTTGGCTCAGGTCGGAACTGAAGCTTTCTTT
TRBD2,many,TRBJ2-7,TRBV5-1,CASSLAPSGGLYEQYF,TGCGCCAGCAGCTTGGCGCCTAGCGGGGGGCTCTACGAGCAGTACTTC
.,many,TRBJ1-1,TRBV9,CASRHRDRPEGAFF,TGTGCCAGCAGGCATAGAGACAGGCCCGAGGGGGCTTTCTTT
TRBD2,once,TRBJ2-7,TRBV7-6,CASSLGWGGREQYF,TGTGCCAGCAGCTTAGGATGGGGGGGTAGGGAGCAGTACTTC
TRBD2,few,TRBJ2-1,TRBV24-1,CATSDVSGSRVNEQFF,TGTGCCACCAGTGACGTCAGCGGGAGCCGAGTCAATGAGCAGTTCTTC
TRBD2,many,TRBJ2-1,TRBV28,CASSSLAGLYNEQFF,TGTGCCAGCAGTTCCCTAGCGGGGCTCTACAATGAGCAGTTCTTC
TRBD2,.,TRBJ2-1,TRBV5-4,CASSPRSGLARLSSYNEQFF,TGTGCCAGCAGCCCAAGGTCCGGACTAGCGCGATTGAGCTCCTACAATGAGCAGTTCTTC
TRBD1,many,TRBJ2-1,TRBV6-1,CASSEETGGDEQFF,TGTGCCAGCAGTGAAGAGACAGGGGGCGATGAGCAGTTCTTC
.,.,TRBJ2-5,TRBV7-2,CASSFLESGSQKLETQYF,TGTGCCAGCAGCTTCTTGGAAAGCGGGTCCCAAAAGCTAGAGACCCAGTACTTC
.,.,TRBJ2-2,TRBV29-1,CSVAVGLFNTGELFF,TGCAGCGTTGCTGTTGGCCTCTTCAACACCGGGGAGCTGTTTTTT
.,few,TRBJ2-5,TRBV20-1,CSARDFATGRHGAQYF,TGCAGTGCTAGAGATTTTGCCACAGGGCGCCATGGGGCCCAGTACTTC
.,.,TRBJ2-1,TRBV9,CASSVAGLLVNEQFF,TGTGCCAGCAGCGTAGCTGGACTCCTCGTGAATGAGCAGTTCTTC
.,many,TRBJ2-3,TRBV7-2,CASSSLLGTGAGLKTQYF,TGTGCCAGCAGCTCCCTACTCGGGACTGGCGCAGGTTTAAAGACGCAGTATTTT
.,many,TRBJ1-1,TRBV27,CASGTVKNSEAFF,TGTGCCAGCGGTACGGTGAAGAACAGTGAAGCTTTCTTT
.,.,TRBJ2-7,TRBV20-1,CSASASGFYEQYF,TGCAGTGCTAGTGCATCGGGGTTCTACGAGCAGTACTTC
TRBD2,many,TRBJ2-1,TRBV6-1,CASSGLAHNEQFF,TGTGCCAGCAGTGGACTAGCCCACAATGAGCAGTTCTTC
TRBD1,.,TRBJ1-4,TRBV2,CASSRDRGRVGEKLFF,TGTGCCAGCAGCCGGGACAGGGGGCGCGTCGGCGAAAAACTGTTTTTT
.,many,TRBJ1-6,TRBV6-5,CASSYMVPNSPLHF,TGTGCCAGCAGTTATATGGTTCCGAATTCACCCCTCCACTTT
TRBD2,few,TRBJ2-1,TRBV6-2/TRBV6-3,CASSRRPGGLAGGRGEQFF,TGTGCCAGCAGCAGACGGCCGGGCGGTCTAGCGGGAGGGCGCGGTGAGCAGTTCTTC
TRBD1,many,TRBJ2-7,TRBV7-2,CASSLGPGTGDYLSSYEQYF,TGTGCCAGCAGCTTAGGACCGGGGACAGGGGATTACCTGAGCTCCTACGAGCAGTACTTC
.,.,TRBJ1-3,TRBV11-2,CASRLLSGNTIYF,TGTGCCAGCAGACTACTCTCTGGAAACACCATATATTTT
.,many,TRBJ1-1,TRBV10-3,CAISEQRQNTEAFF,TGTGCCATCAGTGAGCAGAGGCAGAACACTGAAGCTTTCTTT